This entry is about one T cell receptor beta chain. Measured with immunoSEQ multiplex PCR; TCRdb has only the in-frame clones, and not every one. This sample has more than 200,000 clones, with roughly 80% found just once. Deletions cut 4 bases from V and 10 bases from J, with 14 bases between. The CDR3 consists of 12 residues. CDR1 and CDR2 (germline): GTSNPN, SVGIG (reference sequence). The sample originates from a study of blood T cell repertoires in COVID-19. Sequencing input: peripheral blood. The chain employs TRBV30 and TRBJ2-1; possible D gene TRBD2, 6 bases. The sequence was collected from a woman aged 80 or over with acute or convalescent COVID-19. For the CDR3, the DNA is TGTGCCTGGACCGCGGGGTGGGAAGAGCAGTTCTTC. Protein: CAWTAGWEEQFF.